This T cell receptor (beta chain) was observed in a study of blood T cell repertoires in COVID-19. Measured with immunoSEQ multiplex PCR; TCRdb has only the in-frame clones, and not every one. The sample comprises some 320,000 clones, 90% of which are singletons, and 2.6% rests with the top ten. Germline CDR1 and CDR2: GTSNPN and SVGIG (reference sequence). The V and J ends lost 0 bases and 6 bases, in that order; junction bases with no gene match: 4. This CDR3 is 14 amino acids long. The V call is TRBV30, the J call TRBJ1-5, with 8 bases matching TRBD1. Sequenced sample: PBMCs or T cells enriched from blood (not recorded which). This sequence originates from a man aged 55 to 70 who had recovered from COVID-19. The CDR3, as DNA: TGTGCCTGGAGTGTCGGACAGGGATTTCAGCCCCAGCATTTT. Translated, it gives CAWSVGQGFQPQHF.